This T cell receptor beta chain was sequenced for a study of OX40 agonist ivuxolimab in advanced cancers. Germline CDR1 reads LNHNV; CDR2 reads YYDKDF (reference sequence). The CDR3 has 13 amino acids. Losses at the gene ends were 5 bases for V and 7 bases for J; bases not matched to a gene: 3. The assay was immunoSEQ multiplex PCR, and TCRdb's table has in-frame clones only and misses some. The sample has 50,000 to 70,000 clones, roughly 84% seen once. The material was CD4+ or CD8+ T cells sorted from blood, obtained in a trial of the OX40 agonist ivuxolimab. The sequence was obtained from an adult with an advanced solid tumor such as melanoma, head and neck, liver or kidney cancer. The genes are TRBV15 and TRBJ2-5; 11 bases line up with TRBD2. The CDR3 loop is CATSFSGRGTQYF. CDR3 nucleotide sequence: TGTGCCACCAGCTTTAGCGGGAGGGGGACCCAGTACTTC.